Reported below is one TCR beta chain. Antigen unknown. The sample comes from a study of cytomegalovirus exposure and HLA in healthy donors. Study-wide points: Some segments of the V type, notably TRBV6-2 and TRBV6-3, were excluded as indistinguishable. Beyond CMV serostatus, there was no information to go on about immune exposure.

The CDR3 is 15 residues long. V lost 0 bases and J 4 bases, leaving 13 bases between the germline ends. Germline assignment: CDR1 SGDLS and CDR2 YYNGEE. Primers: 60 Vbeta forward and 13 Jbeta reverse. The method was immunoSEQ multiplex PCR; TCRdb's version includes in-frame clones alone and lacks a portion of them. In the table there are some 150,000 clones, around 85% of which are singletons. The sample taken for sequencing was PBMCs. The TCR originated in a man aged 35 to 55 in good health and CMV-seropositive. The V and J genes are TRBV9 and TRBJ1-2; no definite D call. The CDR3 nucleotides are TGTGCCAGCAGCGTAGAGGCACAGAACCCCTATGGCTACACCTTC. Encoded protein: CASSVEAQNPYGYTF.